Presented here are 14 T cell receptor beta chains from one specimen sequenced in a study of T-cell reconstitution after alpha-beta-depleted transplantation in children (dated by TCRdb to about 2016). The library relied on PCR. These reads were obtained on an Illumina HiSeq 2500. TCR library preparation used molecular barcoding, with unique molecular identifiers applied to normalize quantification of the TCRbeta repertoire. TCRdb itself trimmed the public reads at Q25 with fastp, ran MiXCR and retained productive beta chains. Rows are combined by CDR3 protein, so each entry shows the most common genes and DNA. The sample has about 540,000 distinct CDR3 sequences on record, approximately 16% of them singletons. The ten largest make up about 3.1% of the sample. Here the sequenced sample was PBMCs from the stem cell graft donor, taken from the stem cell graft. The receptors come from a human donor who donated a stem cell graft to a child with acute lymphoblastic leukemia.

The rearrangement links TRBV7-2 to TRBJ1-2, with D tentatively TRBD1 (5 bases). The CDR3 spans 15 residues. Germline CDR1 is SGHTA and CDR2 is FQGNSA. Trimming pared 7 bases from V and 5 bases from J, leaving 20 bases between. The CDR3 sequence: CASTRPYRLRYGYTF. The CDR3 DNA follows: TGTGCCAGCACCCGGCCGTACAGGTTAAGATATGGCTACACCTTC.

The chain is built from TRBV10-1 and TRBJ2-1, with D possibly being TRBD2 (6 bases). V was cut by 6 bases and J by 3 bases, with 15 bases left in between. The germline V gene encodes CDR1 WNHNN and CDR2 SYGVQD (reference sequence). This CDR3 contains 15 residues. CDR3 amino acids: CASSPSSVSYNEQFF. In DNA form, the CDR3 reads TGCGCCAGCAGCCCATCTAGCGTGAGCTACAATGAGCAGTTCTTC.

V usage is TRBV4-2 and J usage is TRBJ2-3; D call uncertain. V lost 0 bases to trimming and J lost 2 bases, with 9 bases between them. CDR1 and CDR2 from the germline V gene are LGHNA and YNFKEQ. The CDR3 is 15 amino acids. This chain's CDR3 is CASSQDVSFTDTQYF. The CDR3 bases are TGTGCCAGCAGCCAAGATGTTTCCTTCACAGATACGCAGTATTTT.

The V call is TRBV12-3 or TRBV12-4, the J call TRBJ1-2; D is unresolved. Trimming removed 6 bases from V and 8 bases from J, with 19 bases in between. CDR3 length equals 14 residues. This CDR3 reads CASSYLEGYRGYTF. In DNA, the CDR3 is TGTGCCAGCAGCTACCTTGAAGGGTATAGGGGCTACACCTTC.

The J gene is TRBJ1-2, the V gene TRBV20-1, with TRBD1 as a possible D gene (5 bases). The CDR3 runs to 14 residues. The germline V gene encodes CDR1 DFQATT and CDR2 SNEGSKA (reference sequence). The V and J ends lost 5 bases and 3 bases respectively, with 16 bases between them. The CDR3 DNA reads TGCAGTGCTTTCACCGGGCCCAGGGACTATGGCTACACCTTC. Protein product: CSAFTGPRDYGYTF.

The J gene is TRBJ2-7, the V gene TRBV29-1, with D possibly being TRBD1 (6 bases). The CDR3 is 13 amino acids. Trimming shortened V by 4 bases and J by 4 bases, and 14 bases separated the two germline ends. Germline V gene sequence: CDR1 SQVTM, CDR2 ANQGSEA. Here the CDR3 DNA reads TGCAGCGTTGTGTCCAGGGGATTATACGAGCAGTACTTC. This encodes CSVVSRGLYEQYF.

The chain links TRBV29-1 to TRBJ2-2; D call uncertain. CDR3 size: 10 residues. V was pared by 7 bases and J by 3 bases, with 3 bases between. The germline gives CDR1 SQVTM, CDR2 ANQGSEA. The chain's CDR3 is CSAYTGELFF. The CDR3 region has the DNA TGCAGCGCATACACCGGGGAGCTGTTTTTT.

The chain has TRBV20-1 and TRBJ1-2; D gene uncertain. V shed 3 bases and J shed 3 bases, with 11 bases lying between them. Germline V gene sequence: CDR1 DFQATT, CDR2 SNEGSKA (reference sequence). CDR3 size: 13 residues. The CDR3 DNA follows: TGCAGTGCTAGTCGATGGTCCTACTATGGCTACACCTTC. It translates to CSASRWSYYGYTF.

This clonotype was recorded only once. This chain uses TRBV20-1 with TRBJ2-1, with 8 nucleotides matching TRBD2. Germline loops: CDR1 DFQATT, CDR2 SNEGSKA (reference sequence). The CDR3 contains 16 residues. V was pared by 2 bases and J by 7 bases, with 13 bases of the junction left unmatched. This CDR3 reads CSARLPASGSINEQFF. DNA for the CDR3: TGCAGTGCTAGACTCCCGGCGAGCGGGAGTATTAATGAGCAGTTCTTC.

The V and J genes are TRBV7-9 and TRBJ2-5; 10 bases fit TRBD2. The CDR3 sequence is 16 residues long. After removal of 4 bases from V and 1 base from J, the junction contained 6 bases not matched to a gene. The germline CDR1 and CDR2 sequences are SEHNR and FQNEAQ (reference sequence). The CDR3 DNA follows: TGTGCCAGCAGCTCACTAGCGGGAATGCCCCAAGAGACCCAGTACTTC. Translated: CASSSLAGMPQETQYF.

This chain joins TRBV20-1 and TRBJ2-7; D is tentatively TRBD1 or TRBD2 (6 bases each). This CDR3 spans 16 amino acids. Trimming removed 1 base from V and 0 bases from J, with 16 bases in between. CDR1 and CDR2 from the germline V gene are DFQATT and SNEGSKA (reference sequence). The CDR3, as DNA: TGCAGTGCTAGAGGGTGGGGGCTAGCGTTCTCCTACGAGCAGTACTTC. It encodes CSARGWGLAFSYEQYF.

This clonotype showed up just a few times. The V call is TRBV27, the J call TRBJ2-5; D remains ambiguous. V lost 5 bases, J lost 5 bases, and 15 bases lay in between. The CDR3 has 14 residues. Germline CDR1 is MNHEY and CDR2 is SMNVEV (reference sequence). The DNA for the CDR3 is TGTGCCAGCAGTGCATTAGTAGCCCCGGAGACCCAGTACTTC. Encoded protein: CASSALVAPETQYF.

The gene calls are TRBV20-1 and TRBJ2-7; weak D call: TRBD1 (6 bases). Germline CDR1 and CDR2: DFQATT and SNEGSKA (reference sequence). Trimming removed 0 bases from V and 2 bases from J, with 11 bases in between. The CDR3 length is 14 residues. CDR3 sequence: CSARDWGRPYEQYF. CDR3 coding DNA: TGCAGTGCTAGAGATTGGGGGCGCCCCTACGAGCAGTACTTC.

This clonotype was detected a few times. The chain employs TRBV12-3 or TRBV12-4 and TRBJ1-5, with D possibly being TRBD1 (5 bases). V was pared by 5 bases and J by 2 bases, with 13 bases between. The CDR3 length is 15 residues. DNA for the CDR3: TGTGCCAGCAGTCCCCAGGGTGGAGGCAATCAGCCCCAGCATTTT. Its translation is CASSPQGGGNQPQHF.